These 19 T cell receptor beta chains were sequenced from one sample in a study of blood T cell repertoires in COVID-19. Profiling relied on immunoSEQ multiplex PCR, and the TCRdb table lists in-frame clones only, not all of them. Of fewer than 200,000 clones listed, about 87% are singletons. Source material: peripheral blood. The source is a woman aged 55 to 70 who had recovered from COVID-19.

The CDR3 sequence is CASSPLFSTDTQYF. The CDR3 nucleotides are TGTGCCAGCAGCCCCCTATTCAGCACAGATACGCAGTATTTT. The chain uses TRBV7-9 and TRBJ2-3; the D is unclear. From germline, CDR1 is SEHNR and CDR2 FQNEAQ (reference sequence). The CDR3 runs 14 residues. V lost 5 bases and J 0 bases, leaving 9 bases between the germline ends. Combining the CDR3 with reference TRBV7-9 and TRBJ2-3 gives the whole variable domain DTGVSQNPRHKITKRGQNVTFRCDPISEHNRLYWYRQTLGQGPEFLTYFQNEAQLEKSRLLSDRFSAERPKGSFSTLEIQRTEQGDSAMYLCASSPLFSTDTQYFGPGTRLTVL.

J is TRBJ2-7 and V is TRBV3-1 (or the pseudogene TRBV3-2), with D tentatively TRBD2 (5 bases). The V gene's germline CDR1 is LGHDT and CDR2 YNNKEL (reference sequence). V lost 10 bases to trimming and J lost 3 bases, with 10 bases between them. The CDR3 runs to 11 residues. CDR3 loop: CATPSGYEQYF. Written as DNA, the CDR3 is TGTGCCACCCCAAGCGGCTACGAGCAGTACTTC.

This clone was seen just once. The rearrangement links TRBV27 to TRBJ2-3; 9 nucleotides line up with TRBD2. This CDR3 has 15 amino acids. Germline CDR1 MNHEY, CDR2 SMNVEV (reference sequence). With V trimmed by 5 bases and J by 4 bases, 7 bases remained unmatched. CDR3 coding DNA: TGTGCCAGCAGTCTACTTAGCGGGGGAGCAGATACGCAGTATTTT. This sequence encodes CASSLLSGGADTQYF.

About this clone itself: Other nucleotide sequences from this sample produce the same CDR3. V usage is TRBV5-1 and J usage is TRBJ2-3; D perhaps matches TRBD2 (6 bases). Deletions cut 0 bases from V and 1 base from J, with 6 bases between. The CDR3 is 14 amino acids. From germline, CDR1 is SGHRS and CDR2 YFSETQ. DNA for the CDR3: TGCGCCAGCAGCTTGGCGGGGGGCACAGATACGCAGTATTTT. Translated: CASSLAGGTDTQYF.

V gene TRBV6-2 or TRBV6-3 combines with J gene TRBJ2-2, with D perhaps matching TRBD1 (6 bases). Trimming shortened V by 6 bases and J by 6 bases, and 17 bases separated the two germline ends. Germline V gene lookup returns CDR1 MNHEY and CDR2 SVGEGT. CDR3 length: 15 residues. The CDR3 reads CASSTLARGAGELFF. CDR3 nucleotides: TGTGCCAGCAGCACACTCGCCAGGGGCGCCGGGGAGCTGTTTTTT.

The sample holds one count of this clone. The CDR3 nucleotides are TGTGCCAGCAGCGTAGCAGGAACCGGGGAGCTGTTTTTT. Protein: CASSVAGTGELFF. V and J are TRBV9 and TRBJ2-2, with D uncertain. CDR3 length: 13 amino acids. Germline assignment: CDR1 SGDLS and CDR2 YYNGEE. V was pared by 0 bases and J by 5 bases, with 5 bases between.

This sequence joins TRBV28 and TRBJ2-7, with D perhaps matching TRBD1 (5 bases). Germline lookup yields CDR1 MDHEN and CDR2 SYDVKM. This CDR3 is 11 amino acids long. The V gene lost 6 bases and the J gene lost 4 bases, with 7 bases spanning the gap. The CDR3 is CASRSGYEQYF. CDR3 nucleotide sequence: TGTGCCAGCAGGTCAGGGTACGAGCAGTACTTC.

The chain links TRBV5-5 to TRBJ2-5; D remains ambiguous. CDR3 length: 14 residues. Deletions cut 0 bases from V and 4 bases from J, with 10 bases between. Per the germline V gene, CDR1 is SGHKS and CDR2 is YYEKEE (reference sequence). The CDR3 nucleotides are TGTGCCAGCAGCTTGGACGGGTTAATAGAGACCCAGTACTTC. This translates into CASSLDGLIETQYF.

This clone was seen a few times. The chain combines TRBV19 with TRBJ2-1, with 7 bases matching TRBD2. V lost 6 bases, J lost 5 bases, and 10 bases stayed unmatched. Per germline, CDR1 LNHDA and CDR2 SQIVND (reference sequence). This CDR3 contains 15 residues. Here the CDR3 DNA reads TGTGCCAGTAGCCGGACTAGGTTCACCCACAATGAGCAGTTCTTC. It codes for CASSRTRFTHNEQFF.

This chain links TRBV5-1 with TRBJ2-1; weak D call: TRBD1 (5 bases). V was pared by 0 bases and J by 9 bases, with 7 bases between. CDR1 is SGHRS, CDR2 YFSETQ, per germline. The CDR3 consists of 12 residues. Written as DNA, the CDR3 is TGCGCCAGCAGCTTGGAGGGGCCTGAGCAGTTCTTC. As protein: CASSLEGPEQFF.

The CDR3 DNA reads TGCGCCAGCAGAAGTGAGTCTACGACCCAGTACTTC. Translated, it gives CASRSESTTQYF. The chain combines TRBV5-1 with TRBJ2-5; no reliable D call. Germline values: CDR1 SGHRS, CDR2 YFSETQ. The CDR3 runs to 12 residues. The V gene lost 5 bases and the J gene lost 7 bases, with 12 bases spanning the gap.

The V gene is TRBV4-2, the J gene TRBJ2-1; TRBD1 is a possible D gene (5 bases). V was clipped by 3 bases and J by 8 bases, with 11 bases between them. Germline loops: CDR1 LGHNA, CDR2 YNFKEQ. The CDR3 has 13 amino acids. This chain's CDR3 is CASSHSGADEQFF. The CDR3 nucleotides are TGTGCCAGCAGCCATTCTGGGGCCGATGAGCAGTTCTTC.

The rearrangement uses TRBV28 and TRBJ1-4; 11 bases map to TRBD1. Unmatched junction bases numbered 6, after V lost 5 bases and J lost 7 bases. Germline CDR1 reads MDHEN; CDR2 reads SYDVKM. CDR3 size: 15 residues. Here the CDR3 DNA reads TGTGCCAGCAGTACCTCCGGGACAGGGGGTGAAAAACTGTTTTTT. This translates into CASSTSGTGGEKLFF.

The chain uses TRBV28 and TRBJ1-6, with 7 bases matching TRBD1. The CDR3 has 13 residues. The ends lost 8 bases at V and 6 bases at J; junction bases unmatched: 4. Germline assignment: CDR1 MDHEN and CDR2 SYDVKM. CDR3 protein: CASRDSFNSPLHF. DNA for the CDR3: TGTGCCAGCCGGGACAGTTTTAATTCACCCCTCCACTTT.

V is TRBV7-9 and J is TRBJ1-6; D might be TRBD1 (6 bases). The CDR3 has 15 amino acids. Trimming took off 4 bases at V and 7 bases at J, with 14 bases between the two ends. Germline CDR1 SEHNR, CDR2 FQNEAQ (reference sequence). The CDR3 coding sequence is TGTGCCAGCAGCTCCCGACAGGTTTTAAATTCACCCCTCCACTTT. Protein product: CASSSRQVLNSPLHF.

The chain employs TRBV7-3 and TRBJ1-2; 8 nucleotides match TRBD1. Losses at the gene ends were 3 bases for V and 3 bases for J; bases not matched to a gene: 0. The CDR3 length is 13 residues. From germline, CDR1 is SGHTA and CDR2 FQGTGA. The DNA of the CDR3 is TGTGCCAGCAGCTTGACAGGGGACTATGGCTACACCTTC. Its protein product is CASSLTGDYGYTF.

This clone has more than one count but fewer than ten. This sequence joins TRBV10-3 and TRBJ1-4, with D tentatively TRBD1 (5 bases). V dropped 3 bases and J dropped 7 bases, with 15 bases sitting between them. The CDR3 extends over 15 amino acids. Germline V gene data show CDR1 as ENHRY and CDR2 as SYGVKD. CDR3 DNA sequence: TGTGCCATCAGTGATTCGGGGGGAAACGGTGAAAAACTGTTTTTT. Translation gives CAISDSGGNGEKLFF.

The chain employs TRBV5-1 and TRBJ1-2; 9 bases agree with TRBD1. V shed 4 bases and J 11 bases; nucleotides not matched to a gene: 12. Germline CDR1 reads SGHRS; CDR2 reads YFSETQ. The CDR3 is 14 amino acids. The CDR3 coding sequence is TGCGCCAGCAGCCCCAGGACAGGGGCCACTTGGTACACCTTC. This gives the protein CASSPRTGATWYTF.

This sequence joins TRBV27 and TRBJ2-1; unclear D gene. CDR3 length: 15 amino acids. The V end lost 2 bases, the J end lost 0 bases, and 8 bases lay between the germline ends. Germline CDR1 and CDR2: MNHEY and SMNVEV (reference sequence). CDR3 protein: CASSLALSSYNEQFF. The DNA of the CDR3 is TGTGCCAGCAGTTTAGCCCTTAGCTCCTACAATGAGCAGTTCTTC.